Below are 8 T cell receptor beta chains sequenced from a single sample in a study of blood T cells in healthy people across ages. A second PCR of about 7 to 11 cycles used a sample-barcoded 5' primer and a J-beta primer mix. TCRdb ran MiXCR on the 5' RACE reads and lists one entry per CDR3 protein. The sample lists about 1,800,000 distinct CDR3 sequences, 28% seen once, with over 7% in the top ten. Material: blood. The receptors come from a woman in her twenties or thirties in good health.

This CDR3 reads CASSLVGGRQPQHF. The CDR3 DNA sequence: TGCGCCAGCAGCTTGGTTGGGGGTAGACAGCCCCAGCATTTT. The rearrangement links TRBV5-1 to TRBJ1-5; tentatively, D is TRBD1 (5 bases). Trimming pared 0 bases from V and 7 bases from J, leaving 11 bases between. The germline gives CDR1 SGHRS, CDR2 YFSETQ. The CDR3 contains 14 residues.

The chain carries TRBV11-2 and TRBJ1-2; 8 bases match TRBD1. The trim removed 5 bases at V and 8 bases at J, leaving 19 bases unmatched. This CDR3 is built from 17 residues. CDR1 and CDR2 from the germline V gene are SGHAT and FQNNGV. CDR3 sequence reads: CASSHYSRRQGFQGYTF. CDR3 nucleotide sequence: TGTGCCAGCAGCCACTACTCCCGGCGACAGGGGTTTCAGGGCTACACCTTC.

About this clonotype itself: This may arise from a read error, as a much more abundant clone is one base away. CDR3 DNA: TGTGCCGGCAGCCAAGGAAGGGGGGCCTCCTACAATGAGCAGTTCTTC. It encodes CAGSQGRGASYNEQFF. This sequence joins TRBV3-1 and TRBJ2-1, with D perhaps TRBD1 or TRBD2 (6 bases each). Germline V gene sequence: CDR1 LGHDT, CDR2 YNNKEL (reference sequence). The CDR3 runs to 16 residues.

The rearrangement uses TRBV10-3 and TRBJ2-3, with D maybe TRBD1 (5 bases). Trimming cost V 1 base and J 0 bases, with 11 bases left between them. The CDR3 is 16 amino acids. Germline-derived CDR1 and CDR2 are ENHRY and SYGVKD. In nucleotides, the CDR3 is TGTGCCATCAGTGAGTTACAGGCCCCAAGCACAGATACGCAGTATTTT. Protein sequence: CAISELQAPSTDTQYF.

This clonotype was found a few times. V is TRBV6-2 or TRBV6-3 and J is TRBJ2-7; perhaps TRBD2 as D (6 bases). The germline CDR1 and CDR2 sequences are MNHEY and SVGEGT. The CDR3 runs 16 residues. Trimming shortened V by 0 bases and J by 2 bases, and 14 bases separated the two germline ends. This chain's CDR3 is CASSYSGLPKPYEQYF. CDR3 in DNA: TGTGCCAGCAGTTACTCTGGACTACCAAAACCCTACGAGCAGTACTTC.

This chain links TRBV29-1 with TRBJ2-7; TRBD2 matches 9 bases. The CDR3 contains 15 residues. The V segment lost 5 bases and the J segment 3 bases; nucleotides outside the gene matches: 11. Germline CDR1 is SQVTM and CDR2 is ANQGSEA. The CDR3 reads CSVSSLRREGYEQYF. The DNA of the CDR3 is TGCAGCGTTAGTTCCTTACGGCGGGAGGGCTACGAGCAGTACTTC.

This chain connects TRBV12-3 or TRBV12-4 to TRBJ1-2, with 7 bases matching TRBD1. With V trimmed by 3 bases and J by 4 bases, 5 bases remained unmatched. CDR3 length: 14 residues. In nucleotides, the CDR3 is TGTGCCAGCAGTTTTGGCAGGGGGAGCTATGGCTACACCTTC. It is translated as CASSFGRGSYGYTF.

This clonotype was counted many times. The chain recombines TRBV18 with TRBJ1-2; maybe TRBD1 (6 bases). Looked up from germline, CDR1 is KGHSH and CDR2 is LQKENI. Trimming cost V 4 bases and J 5 bases, with 11 bases left between them. This CDR3 spans 13 amino acids. In DNA, the CDR3 is TGTGCCAGCTCACGTGGACAGCCTTATGGCTACACCTTC. This sequence encodes CASSRGQPYGYTF.